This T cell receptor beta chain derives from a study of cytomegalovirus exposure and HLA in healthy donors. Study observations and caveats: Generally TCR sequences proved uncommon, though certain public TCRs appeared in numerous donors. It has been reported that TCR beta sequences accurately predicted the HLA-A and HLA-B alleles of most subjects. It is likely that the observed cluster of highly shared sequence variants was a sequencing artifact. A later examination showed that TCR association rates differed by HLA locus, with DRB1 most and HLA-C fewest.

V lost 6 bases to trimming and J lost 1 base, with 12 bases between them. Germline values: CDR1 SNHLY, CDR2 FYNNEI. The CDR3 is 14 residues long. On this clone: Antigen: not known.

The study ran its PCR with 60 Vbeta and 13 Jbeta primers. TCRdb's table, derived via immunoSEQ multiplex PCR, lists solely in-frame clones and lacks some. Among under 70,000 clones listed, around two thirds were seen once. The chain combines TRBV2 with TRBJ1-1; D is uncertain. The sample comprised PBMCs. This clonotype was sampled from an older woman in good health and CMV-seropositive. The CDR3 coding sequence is TGTGCCAGCAGCGCAAGCCCGTGGAACACTGAAGCTTTCTTT. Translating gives CASSASPWNTEAFF.